The 23 T cell receptor beta chains listed next were all sequenced from one sample in a study of spatial heterogeneity in lung cancer. TCRdb itself ran the 5' RACE reads through MiXCR, one entry per CDR3 protein. Here the sample spans roughly 120,000 distinct CDR3 sequences, 10% to 15% being singletons. Indicated time point: blood at routine non-recurrence follow-up after resection. Whole RNA, which was extracted from tumor, nontumor lung tissue or frozen PBMC, was sequenced without any cell sorting. The sequencing used PBMCs, collected at follow-up. Receptors originate from a male donor with early-stage non-small cell lung cancer.

In DNA form, the CDR3 reads TGTGCCAGCAGTTGGTCCGGAGATGAAAAACTGTTTTTT. Its translation: CASSWSGDEKLFF. V usage is TRBV27 and J usage is TRBJ1-4; D unresolved. Germline CDR1 is MNHEY and CDR2 is SMNVEV (reference sequence). This CDR3 is built from 13 residues. V was trimmed by 4 bases and J by 6 bases, leaving 9 bases between them. Full variable domain (outside the CDR3, taken from reference TRBV27 and TRBJ1-4): EAQVTQNPRYLITVTGKKLTVTCSQNMNHEYMSWYRQDPGLGLRQIYYSMNVEVTDKGDVPEGYKVSRKEKRNFPLILESPSPNQTSLYFCASSWSGDEKLFFGSGTQLSVL.

The table lists this clonotype with many counts. CDR3 sequence (DNA): TGTGCCATCAGTCGTAAAACAGGGCCCGGGGAGCTGTTTTTT. Its translation: CAISRKTGPGELFF. The rearrangement links TRBV10-3 to TRBJ2-2; D may be TRBD1 (6 bases). This CDR3 contains 14 residues. Germline values: CDR1 ENHRY, CDR2 SYGVKD. V was cut by 5 bases and J by 6 bases, with 13 bases left in between.

At least ten counts were recorded for this clonotype. The V gene is TRBV27, the J gene TRBJ2-6; no reliable D call. Germline CDR1 reads MNHEY; CDR2 reads SMNVEV (reference sequence). This CDR3 comprises 12 residues. V was clipped by 6 bases and J by 2 bases, with 2 bases between them. This CDR3 is CASRAGANVLTF. CDR3 nucleotide sequence: TGTGCCAGCAGGGCTGGGGCCAACGTCCTGACTTTC.

CDR3 region: CATSAPSWPRLNEKLFF. In DNA, the CDR3 is TGTGCCACCAGTGCCCCTTCGTGGCCACGTTTGAATGAAAAACTGTTTTTT. V usage is TRBV24-1 and J usage is TRBJ1-4; D is uncertain. V was pared by 5 bases and J by 5 bases, with 20 bases between. CDR1 is KGHDR, CDR2 SFDVKD, per germline. CDR3 length: 17 amino acids.

This chain links TRBV6-2 or TRBV6-3 with TRBJ1-2; no definite D call. Per germline, CDR1 MNHEY and CDR2 SVGEGT. The V end was cut by 8 bases, the J end by 2 bases, with 15 bases between. The CDR3 totals 14 residues. CDR3 nucleotide sequence: TGTGCCAGCCGAAAGGCAGAAAAAAACTATGGCTACACCTTC. Its translation is CASRKAEKNYGYTF.

The genes are TRBV12-3 or TRBV12-4 and TRBJ1-1, with 9 bases that match TRBD1. This CDR3 comprises 15 residues. V lost 3 bases and J lost 6; bases outside the gene matches: 8. The CDR3 coding sequence is TGTGCCAGCAGTTTCGGGACAGGGCTCGGACCTGAAGCTTTCTTT. Its translation: CASSFGTGLGPEAFF.

This clonotype was counted between two and nine times. The chain is built from TRBV12-3 or TRBV12-4 and TRBJ2-4, with TRBD2 as a possible D gene (5 bases). The V gene lost 8 bases and the J gene lost 0 bases, with 11 bases spanning the gap. The CDR3 runs to 14 residues. CDR3 nucleotide sequence: TGTGCCAGCTCCGCAGGAGGAGCCAAAAACATTCAGTACTTC. This codes for CASSAGGAKNIQYF.

The chain is built from TRBV12-3 or TRBV12-4 and TRBJ2-1; TRBD1 matches at 8 bases. The V segment lost 6 bases and the J segment 9 bases; nucleotides outside the gene matches: 10. This CDR3 region has 14 residues. The CDR3 DNA reads TGTGCCAGCAGCTTGAGGACAGGGTTAGGTGAGCAGTTCTTC. Its protein is CASSLRTGLGEQFF.

This clonotype has only a few counts. This sequence joins TRBV12-3 or TRBV12-4 and TRBJ2-7; D is uncertain. The CDR3 runs 11 residues. Trimming removed 4 bases from V and 7 bases from J, with 8 bases in between. The CDR3 loop is CASSSLREQYF. CDR3 bases: TGTGCCAGCAGTTCCCTTAGAGAGCAGTACTTC.

This clonotype was detected a few times. The chain has TRBV14 and TRBJ1-3, with D unresolved. Trimming took off 3 bases at V and 0 bases at J, with 9 bases between the two ends. The CDR3 is 15 amino acids. The germline V gene encodes CDR1 SGHDN and CDR2 FVKESK. For the CDR3, the DNA is TGTGCCAGCAGCCACCTAGGAACCTCTGGAAACACCATATATTTT. Translation gives CASSHLGTSGNTIYF.

Ten or more counts support this clonotype. The chain has TRBV7-9 and TRBJ1-5; D possibly corresponds to TRBD1 (5 bases). Trimming removed 5 bases from V and 2 bases from J, with 7 bases in between. Germline assignment: CDR1 SEHNR and CDR2 FQNEAQ (reference sequence). The CDR3 consists of 13 residues. Written as DNA, the CDR3 is TGTGCCAGCAGCCTACAGGGCAATCAGCCCCAGCATTTT. Encoded protein: CASSLQGNQPQHF.

The V call is TRBV12-3 or TRBV12-4, the J call TRBJ1-6, with TRBD1 as a possible D gene (5 bases). The CDR3 has 15 amino acids. With 5 bases removed from V and 6 bases from J, the gap between germline ends came to 14 bases. The CDR3 bases are TGTGCCAGCAGTCCTCGGGGGGGACGTAATTCACCCCTCCACTTT. Amino acid sequence: CASSPRGGRNSPLHF.

Note on this clonotype: An end of the junction differs from the germline gene, which may be a read error. This sequence joins TRBV9 and TRBJ1-1; D is uncertain. Looked up from germline, CDR1 is SGDLS and CDR2 is YYNGEE. The CDR3 runs to 13 residues. The CDR3 DNA reads TGTACCAGCAGCGGAACTTTGTGGGGTGAAGCTTTCTTT. This codes for CTSSGTLWGEAFF. The entire variable domain, with the rest obtained from reference TRBV9 and TRBJ1-1, is as follows: DSGVTQTPKHLITATGQRVTLRCSPRSGDLSVYWYQQSLDQGLQFLIQYYNGEERAKGNILERFSAQQFPDLHSELNLSSLELGDSALYFCTSSGTLWGEAFFGQGTRLTVV.

This clonotype was observed a few times. The gene calls are TRBV19 and TRBJ1-5, with TRBD1 matching 7 bases. Germline CDR1 reads LNHDA; CDR2 reads SQIVND (reference sequence). The CDR3 spans 13 residues. Trimming removed 7 bases from V and 4 bases from J; junction bases left unmatched: 4. The CDR3 loop reads CASNRDRNQPQHF. CDR3 nucleotide sequence: TGTGCCAGTAATCGGGACAGAAATCAGCCCCAGCATTTT.

A few counts support this clonotype. This chain connects TRBV20-1 to TRBJ1-2; 8 nucleotides line up with TRBD1. Per germline, CDR1 DFQATT and CDR2 SNEGSKA (reference sequence). The V gene end was trimmed by 0 bases and the J gene end by 2 bases; junction bases not matched to a gene: 5. The CDR3 consists of 15 residues. CDR3 sequence (DNA): TGCAGTGCTAGAGATCGCAGGGGGCAGAACTATGGCTACACCTTC. Its protein is CSARDRRGQNYGYTF.

The chain has TRBV20-1 and TRBJ2-1; D possibly corresponds to TRBD2 (6 bases). The CDR3 length is 13 residues. Germline V gene data show CDR1 as DFQATT and CDR2 as SNEGSKA (reference sequence). V was shortened by 5 bases and J by 7 bases, with 15 bases between the two germline ends. CDR3: CSAGPGLWNEQFF. DNA for the CDR3: TGCAGTGCTGGGCCGGGACTTTGGAATGAGCAGTTCTTC.

In this sample, this clonotype turned up many times. This sequence joins TRBV5-4 and TRBJ2-3, with 7 bases matching TRBD2. Germline lookup yields CDR1 SGHNT and CDR2 YYREEE (reference sequence). The CDR3 totals 15 residues. J lost 1 base, V lost 4 bases, and 6 bases had no gene match. The CDR3 nucleotides are TGTGCCAGCAGCAACGCGGGGGTTGGCACAGATACGCAGTATTTT. Translation: CASSNAGVGTDTQYF.

This clonotype has only a few counts. V and J are TRBV12-3 or TRBV12-4 and TRBJ1-6; D gene ambiguous. V lost 6 bases and J lost 8, with 14 bases in between. The CDR3 length is 14 residues. In DNA form, the CDR3 reads TGTGCCAGCAGCCAGGACGGCGGAGATTCACCCCTCCACTTT. It translates to CASSQDGGDSPLHF.

This clonotype has ten or more counts. The rearrangement links TRBV5-1 to TRBJ2-1; D is uncertain. Germline CDR1 and CDR2: SGHRS and YFSETQ. Trimming took 0 bases from V and 5 from J, leaving 3 bases between them. This CDR3 has 12 residues. The CDR3 nucleotides read TGCGCCAGCAGCTTGGTCGACAATGAGCAGTTCTTC. This encodes CASSLVDNEQFF.

Ten or more counts support this clonotype. The chain joins TRBV6-5 to TRBJ2-3; 8 positions agree with TRBD2. Germline V gives CDR1 MNHEY, CDR2 SVGAGI. V shed 2 bases and J 4 bases; nucleotides not matched to a gene: 11. CDR3 length: 17 amino acids. The CDR3 here is CASSYRAGGGAADTQYF. DNA of the CDR3: TGTGCCAGCAGTTACCGGGCCGGGGGGGGCGCTGCAGATACGCAGTATTTT.

The chain recombines TRBV29-1 with TRBJ2-1, with 9 positions matching TRBD2. The CDR3 totals 15 residues. Trimming cost V 7 bases and J 9 bases; bases outside gene matches: 16. The germline gives CDR1 SQVTM, CDR2 ANQGSEA. The CDR3 coding sequence is TGCAGCGCCCGAGGGGGACTAGCTGGTTTTGGTGAGCAGTTCTTC. Translation: CSARGGLAGFGEQFF.

This clonotype showed up just a few times. The V call is TRBV11-2, the J call TRBJ2-5; D call uncertain. V was cut by 4 bases and J by 1 base, with 13 bases left in between. The CDR3 totals 15 residues. Germline CDR1 and CDR2: SGHAT and FQNNGV. CDR3 sequence reads: CASSWNGIPQETQYF. The CDR3 bases are TGTGCCAGCAGCTGGAACGGAATACCCCAAGAGACCCAGTACTTC.

This clonotype was seen ten or more times. The chain links TRBV10-2 to TRBJ1-5, with D tentatively TRBD1 (5 bases). Trimming took 3 bases from V and 7 from J, leaving 16 bases between them. This CDR3 has 15 amino acids. CDR1 and CDR2 from the germline V gene are WSHSY and SAAADI. As DNA, the CDR3 is TGCGCCAGCAGTGAATCGCCCAGGGTGGGCCAGCCCCAGCATTTT. Amino acid sequence: CASSESPRVGQPQHF.